These T cell receptor beta chains were read from a single sample in a study of T and B cells in COVID-19 patients. TCRdb independently ran MiXCR on the multiplex PCR reads; one entry per CDR3 protein. The table lists about 17,000 distinct CDR3 sequences, 25% to 35% of them singletons. The sample taken for sequencing was blood. These receptors originate from a human donor who had recovered from COVID-19. CDR3s include the opening cysteine and the closing phenylalanine or tryptophan. Fields, in order: J gene, V gene, clone size, D gene, CDR3 protein, CDR3 DNA. D genes are given only for firm matches. The size field is filled for only some rows; it gives once, few, many or a size class.

TRBJ2-7 TRBV19 medium-sized TRBD2 CASSITGGEQYF TGTGCCAGTAGTATAACGGGGGGTGAGCAGTACTTC
TRBJ2-3 TRBV6-1 many NA CASTGSWVDTQYF TGTGCCAGCACGGGGTCCTGGGTTGATACGCAGTATTTT
TRBJ1-2 TRBV6-5 many TRBD1 CASSHRGLGHGYTF TGTGCCAGCAGTCACAGGGGGCTGGGGCATGGCTACACCTTC
TRBJ2-3 TRBV12-3/TRBV12-4 many NA CASSPLSTDTQYF TGTGCCAGCAGTCCCCTTAGCACAGATACGCAGTATTTT
TRBJ1-1 TRBV14 few TRBD1 CASSLGQGNTEAFF TGTGCCAGCAGCCTTGGACAGGGGAACACTGAAGCTTTCTTT
TRBJ2-7 TRBV7-2 NA NA CASSPYRGGPYEQYF TGTGCCAGCAGCCCATACAGGGGAGGGCCCTACGAGCAGTACTTC
TRBJ2-1 TRBV6-2/TRBV6-3 many NA CASSYGAGGKQFF TGTGCCAGCAGTTACGGGGCAGGGGGGAAGCAGTTCTTC
TRBJ1-2 TRBV27 many NA CASGTNYGYTF TGTGCCAGCGGGACAAACTATGGCTACACCTTC
TRBJ1-1 TRBV5-6 few NA CASSRQASSEAFF TGTGCCAGCAGTCGACAGGCATCTTCCGAAGCTTTCTTT
TRBJ1-1 TRBV19 once TRBD1 CASSIQGAKTEAFF TGTGCCAGTAGTATACAGGGGGCGAAGACTGAAGCTTTCTTT
TRBJ2-3 TRBV5-6 medium-sized TRBD2 CASSEPRLAGNTDTQYF TGTGCCAGCAGCGAGCCCCGTCTAGCGGGGAACACAGATACGCAGTATTTT
TRBJ1-1 TRBV7-6 NA TRBD1 CASSPDRGGLNTEAFF TGTGCCAGCAGCCCTGACAGGGGGGGCCTGAACACTGAAGCTTTCTTT
TRBJ1-4 TRBV5-1 NA NA CASSPSSGPGEKLFF TGCGCCAGCAGCCCCAGTTCGGGGCCGGGTGAAAAACTGTTTTTT
TRBJ1-6 TRBV6-1 few TRBD1 CASSERGLSSYNSPLHF TGTGCCAGCAGTGAAAGGGGGCTAAGCTCCTATAATTCACCCCTCCACTTT
TRBJ2-7 TRBV7-2 once NA CASGRSYEQYF TGTGCCAGCGGGAGGTCCTACGAGCAGTACTTC
TRBJ2-1 TRBV5-4 few TRBD2 CASSPGLAGNNEQFF TGTGCCAGCAGCCCAGGACTAGCGGGGAACAATGAGCAGTTCTTC
TRBJ1-1 TRBV7-9 NA NA CASSLERYPEAFF TGTGCCAGCAGCTTAGAACGGTACCCTGAAGCTTTCTTT
TRBJ1-1 TRBV4-3 NA NA CASTPRTVDTEAFF TGTGCCAGTACACCCCGGACCGTGGACACTGAAGCTTTCTTT
TRBJ2-5 TRBV27 many NA CASSGDRYQETQYF TGTGCCAGCAGTGGTGACAGGTATCAAGAGACCCAGTACTTC
TRBJ2-3 TRBV27 medium-sized TRBD2 CASKGGGRTDTQYF TGTGCCAGCAAAGGCGGGGGAAGGACAGATACGCAGTATTTT
TRBJ1-2 TRBV18 NA NA CASSPPGTNYGYTF TGTGCCAGCTCACCACCTGGCACAAACTATGGCTACACCTTC
TRBJ2-1 TRBV4-1 NA TRBD2 CASSQETSGGTSSYNEQFF TGCGCCAGCAGCCAGGAGACTAGCGGGGGGACCAGCTCCTACAATGAGCAGTTCTTC
TRBJ2-2 TRBV2 once TRBD1 CASEAQGSGELFF TGTGCCAGCGAAGCACAGGGGTCCGGGGAGCTGTTTTTT
TRBJ1-1 TRBV19 NA NA CASSIGRGLGEAFF TGTGCCAGTAGTATAGGTAGGGGTTTGGGTGAAGCTTTCTTT
TRBJ1-1 TRBV10-3 few TRBD1 CAIRRTGMNTEAFF TGTGCCATCAGAAGGACAGGGATGAACACTGAAGCTTTCTTT
TRBJ2-7 TRBV15 many NA CATSRVKEGNRYEQYF TGTGCCACCAGCAGAGTCAAGGAGGGAAATCGGTACGAGCAGTACTTC
TRBJ1-5 TRBV19 many NA CASSISSGRNQPQHF TGTGCCAGTAGTATAAGTTCCGGTCGCAATCAGCCCCAGCATTTT
TRBJ2-7 TRBV19 medium-sized NA CASSYQGTSEQYF TGTGCCAGTAGTTATCAAGGGACAAGTGAGCAGTACTTC
TRBJ1-1 TRBV19 many NA CASSISGSGEAFF TGTGCCAGTAGTATATCGGGGTCGGGTGAAGCTTTCTTT
TRBJ2-7 TRBV6-6 NA NA CASSYPTDSEQYF TGTGCCAGCAGTTACCCAACAGATTCCGAGCAGTACTTC
TRBJ2-5 TRBV2 NA TRBD2 CASSATSGALQETQYF TGTGCCAGCAGCGCGACTAGCGGGGCGTTACAAGAGACCCAGTACTTC
TRBJ1-1 TRBV5-1 NA TRBD1 CASSSLGQGTEAFF TGCGCCAGCAGCTCCTTGGGACAGGGAACTGAAGCTTTCTTT
TRBJ1-1 TRBV20-1 NA NA CSARGRNTEAFF TGCAGTGCCCGAGGGAGGAACACTGAAGCTTTCTTT
TRBJ2-5 TRBV12-3/TRBV12-4 few NA CASSFRGGYQETQYF TGTGCCAGCAGTTTTAGGGGGGGCTACCAAGAGACCCAGTACTTC
TRBJ1-4 TRBV5-5 NA NA CASSPSPRGGSEKLFF TGTGCCAGCAGCCCCTCCCCGAGGGGGGGCAGTGAAAAACTGTTTTTT
TRBJ2-2 TRBV27 medium-sized TRBD1 CASSGTGGFTGELFF TGTGCCAGCAGCGGGACAGGGGGCTTCACCGGGGAGCTGTTTTTT